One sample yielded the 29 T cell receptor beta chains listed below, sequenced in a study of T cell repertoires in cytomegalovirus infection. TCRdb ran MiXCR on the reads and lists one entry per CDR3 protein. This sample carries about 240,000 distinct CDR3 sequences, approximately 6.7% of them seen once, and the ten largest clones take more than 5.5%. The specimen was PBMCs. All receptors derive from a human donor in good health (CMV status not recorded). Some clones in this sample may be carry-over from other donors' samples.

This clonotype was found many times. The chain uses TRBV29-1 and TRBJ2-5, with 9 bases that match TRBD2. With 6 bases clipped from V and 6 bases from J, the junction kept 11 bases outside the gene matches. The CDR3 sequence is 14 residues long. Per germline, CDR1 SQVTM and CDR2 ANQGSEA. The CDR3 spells CSVGGLADVKTQYF. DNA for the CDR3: TGCAGCGTGGGGGGACTAGCCGATGTGAAGACCCAGTACTTC. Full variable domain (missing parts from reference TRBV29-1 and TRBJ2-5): SAVISQKPSRDICQRGTSLTIQCQVDSQVTMMFWYRQQPGQSLTLIATANQGSEATYESGFVIDKFPISRPNLTFSTLTVSNMSPEDSSIYLCSVGGLADVKTQYFGPGTRLLVL.

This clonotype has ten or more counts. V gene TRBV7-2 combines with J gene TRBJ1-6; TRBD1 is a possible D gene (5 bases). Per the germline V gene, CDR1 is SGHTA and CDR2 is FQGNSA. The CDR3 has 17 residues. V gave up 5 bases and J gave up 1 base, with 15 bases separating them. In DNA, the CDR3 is TGTGCCAGCAGCCTACGGACCGGGGGGTCCTATAATTCACCCCTCCACTTT. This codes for CASSLRTGGSYNSPLHF.

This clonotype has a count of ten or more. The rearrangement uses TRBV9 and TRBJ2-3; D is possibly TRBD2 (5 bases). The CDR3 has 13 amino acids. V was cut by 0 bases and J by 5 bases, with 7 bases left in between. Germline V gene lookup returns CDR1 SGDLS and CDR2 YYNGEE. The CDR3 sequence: CASSVAGGDTQYF. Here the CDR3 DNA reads TGTGCCAGCAGCGTAGCTGGAGGAGATACGCAGTATTTT.

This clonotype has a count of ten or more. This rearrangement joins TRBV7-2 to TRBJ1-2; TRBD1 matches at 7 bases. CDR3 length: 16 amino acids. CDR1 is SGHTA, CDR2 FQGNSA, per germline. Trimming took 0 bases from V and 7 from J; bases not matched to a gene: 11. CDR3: CASSLASTGSLSGYTF. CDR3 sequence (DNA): TGTGCCAGCAGCTTAGCTTCGACAGGGTCCTTAAGTGGCTACACCTTC.

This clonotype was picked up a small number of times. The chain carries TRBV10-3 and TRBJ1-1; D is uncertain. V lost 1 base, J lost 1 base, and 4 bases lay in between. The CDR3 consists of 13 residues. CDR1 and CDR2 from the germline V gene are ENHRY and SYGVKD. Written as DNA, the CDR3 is TGTGCCATCAGTGAGTTGGAGAACACTGAAGCTTTCTTT. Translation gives CAISELENTEAFF.

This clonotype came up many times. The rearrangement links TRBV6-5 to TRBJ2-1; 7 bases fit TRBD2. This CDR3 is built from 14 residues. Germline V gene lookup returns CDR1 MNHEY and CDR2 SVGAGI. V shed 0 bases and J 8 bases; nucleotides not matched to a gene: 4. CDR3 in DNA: TGTGCCAGCAGTTACTCGAGACTAGCCGATGAGCAGTTCTTC. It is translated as CASSYSRLADEQFF.

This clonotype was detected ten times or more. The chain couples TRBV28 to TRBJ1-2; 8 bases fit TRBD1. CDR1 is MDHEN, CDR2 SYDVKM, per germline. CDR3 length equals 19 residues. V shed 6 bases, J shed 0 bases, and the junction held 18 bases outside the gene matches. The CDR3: CASRGAGQGPSLSNYGYTF. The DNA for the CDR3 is TGTGCCAGCAGGGGAGCCGGACAGGGCCCTTCTCTTTCTAACTATGGCTACACCTTC.

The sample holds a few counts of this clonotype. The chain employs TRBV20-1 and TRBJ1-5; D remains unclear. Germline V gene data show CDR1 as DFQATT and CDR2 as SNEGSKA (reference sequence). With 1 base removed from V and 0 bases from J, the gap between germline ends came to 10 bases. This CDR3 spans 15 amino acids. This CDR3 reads CSARVGPNSNQPQHF. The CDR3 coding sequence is TGCAGTGCTAGAGTAGGCCCTAATAGCAATCAGCCCCAGCATTTT.

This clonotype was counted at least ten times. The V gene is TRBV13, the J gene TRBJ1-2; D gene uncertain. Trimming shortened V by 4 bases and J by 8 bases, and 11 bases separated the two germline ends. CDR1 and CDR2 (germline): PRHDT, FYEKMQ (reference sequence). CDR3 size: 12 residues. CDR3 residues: CASSWTRLGYTF. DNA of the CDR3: TGTGCCAGCAGCTGGACTAGGTTGGGCTACACCTTC.

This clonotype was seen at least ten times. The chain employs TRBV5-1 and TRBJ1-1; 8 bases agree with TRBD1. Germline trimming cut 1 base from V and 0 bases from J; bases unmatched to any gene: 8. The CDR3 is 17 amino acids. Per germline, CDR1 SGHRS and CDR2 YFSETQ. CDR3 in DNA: TGCGCCAGCAGCTTGCACAGGGGGAGTCGGGTGAACACTGAAGCTTTCTTT. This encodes CASSLHRGSRVNTEAFF. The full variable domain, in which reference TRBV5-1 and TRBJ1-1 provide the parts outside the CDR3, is KAGVTQTPRYLIKTRGQQVTLSCSPISGHRSVSWYQQTPGQGLQFLFEYFSETQRNKGNFPGRFSGRQFSNSRSEMNVSTLELGDSALYLCASSLHRGSRVNTEAFFGQGTRLTVV.

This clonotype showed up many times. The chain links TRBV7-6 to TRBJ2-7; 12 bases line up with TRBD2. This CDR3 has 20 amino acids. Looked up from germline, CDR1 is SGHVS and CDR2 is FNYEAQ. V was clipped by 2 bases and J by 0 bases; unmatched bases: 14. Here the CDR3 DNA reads TGTGCCAGCAGCTTAACCCCGACGACTAGCGGGGGCAGTTACTCCTACGAGCAGTACTTC. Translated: CASSLTPTTSGGSYSYEQYF.

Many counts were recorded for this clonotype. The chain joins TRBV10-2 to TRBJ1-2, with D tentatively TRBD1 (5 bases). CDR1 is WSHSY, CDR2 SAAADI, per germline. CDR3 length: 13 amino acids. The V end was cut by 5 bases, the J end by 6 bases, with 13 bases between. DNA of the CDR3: TGCGCCAGCAGTAGAGTCAGGGCGGATGGCTACACCTTC. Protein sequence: CASSRVRADGYTF.

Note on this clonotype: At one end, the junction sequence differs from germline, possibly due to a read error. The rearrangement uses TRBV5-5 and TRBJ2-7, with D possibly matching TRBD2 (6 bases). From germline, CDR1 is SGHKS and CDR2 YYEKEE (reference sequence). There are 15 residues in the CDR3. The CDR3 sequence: CVSSRKRDLTYGRYF. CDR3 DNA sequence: TGTGTCAGCAGCCGGAAACGGGACTTAACCTACGGGCGGTACTTC.

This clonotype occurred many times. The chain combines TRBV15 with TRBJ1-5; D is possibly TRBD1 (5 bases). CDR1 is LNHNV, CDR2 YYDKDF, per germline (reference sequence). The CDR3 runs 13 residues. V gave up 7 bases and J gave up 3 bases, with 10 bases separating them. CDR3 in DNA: TGTGCCACCACCAGGGATTCCAATCAGCCCCAGCATTTT. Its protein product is CATTRDSNQPQHF. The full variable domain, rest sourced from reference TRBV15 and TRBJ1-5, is DAMVIQNPRYQVTQFGKPVTLSCSQTLNHNVMYWYQQKSSQAPKLLFHYYDKDFNNEADTPDNFQSRRPNTSFCFLDIRSPGLGDTAMYLCATTRDSNQPQHFGDGTRLSIL.

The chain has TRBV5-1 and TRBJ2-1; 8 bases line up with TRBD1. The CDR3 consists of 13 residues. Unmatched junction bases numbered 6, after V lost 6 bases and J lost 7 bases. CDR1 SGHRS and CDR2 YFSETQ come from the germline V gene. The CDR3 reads CASTQDRVNEQFF. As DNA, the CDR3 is TGCGCCAGCACCCAGGACAGGGTAAATGAGCAGTTCTTC.

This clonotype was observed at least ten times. CDR3 coding DNA: TGCGCCAGCAGCCACCCGATGGGGCTGGGACAGGTGAACACTGAAGCTTTCTTT. Encoded protein: CASSHPMGLGQVNTEAFF. This chain links TRBV4-1 with TRBJ1-1, with 8 bases aligning to TRBD1. The CDR3 is made up of 18 amino acids. With 3 bases clipped from V and 0 bases from J, the junction kept 12 bases outside the gene matches. Germline loops: CDR1 MGHRA, CDR2 YSYEKL.

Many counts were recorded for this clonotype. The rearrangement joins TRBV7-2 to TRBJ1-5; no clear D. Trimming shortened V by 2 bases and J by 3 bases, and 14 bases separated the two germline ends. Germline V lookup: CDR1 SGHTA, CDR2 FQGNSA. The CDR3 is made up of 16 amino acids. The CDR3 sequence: CASSLSVGFDNQPQHF. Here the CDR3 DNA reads TGTGCCAGCAGCTTAAGTGTGGGTTTTGACAATCAGCCCCAGCATTTT.

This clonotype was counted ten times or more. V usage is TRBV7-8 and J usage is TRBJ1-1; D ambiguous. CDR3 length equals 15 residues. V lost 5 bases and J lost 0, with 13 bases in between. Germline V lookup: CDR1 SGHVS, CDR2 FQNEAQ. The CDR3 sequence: CASSADWRMNTEAFF. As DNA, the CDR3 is TGTGCCAGCAGCGCCGACTGGAGAATGAACACTGAAGCTTTCTTT.

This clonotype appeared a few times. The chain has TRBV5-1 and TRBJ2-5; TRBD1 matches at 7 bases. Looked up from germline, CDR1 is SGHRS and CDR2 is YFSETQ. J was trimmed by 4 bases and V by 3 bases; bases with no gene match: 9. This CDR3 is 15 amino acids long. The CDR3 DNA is TGCGCCAGCAGCTCCAGACAGGGTACGGTAGAGACCCAGTACTTC. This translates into CASSSRQGTVETQYF.

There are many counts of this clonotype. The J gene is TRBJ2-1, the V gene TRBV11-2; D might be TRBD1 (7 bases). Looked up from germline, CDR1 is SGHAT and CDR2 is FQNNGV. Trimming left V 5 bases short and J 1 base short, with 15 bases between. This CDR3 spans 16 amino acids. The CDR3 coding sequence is TGTGCCAGCAGCAAAATGACAGGGAGGTCCTACAATGAGCAGTTCTTC. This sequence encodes CASSKMTGRSYNEQFF.

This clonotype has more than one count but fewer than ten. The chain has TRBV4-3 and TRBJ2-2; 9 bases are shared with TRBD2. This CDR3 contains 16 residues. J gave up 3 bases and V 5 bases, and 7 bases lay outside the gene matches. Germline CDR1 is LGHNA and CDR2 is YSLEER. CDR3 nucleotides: TGCGCCAGCAGCGCTCTAGCGGGGAGTGACACCGGGGAGCTGTTTTTT. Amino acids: CASSALAGSDTGELFF.

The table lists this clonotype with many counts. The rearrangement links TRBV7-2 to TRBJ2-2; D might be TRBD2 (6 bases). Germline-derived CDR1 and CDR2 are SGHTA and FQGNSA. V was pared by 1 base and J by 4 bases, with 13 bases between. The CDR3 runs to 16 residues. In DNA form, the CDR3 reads TGTGCCAGCAGCTTAGTACGGGGGAACCCCACCGGGGAGCTGTTTTTT. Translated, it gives CASSLVRGNPTGELFF.

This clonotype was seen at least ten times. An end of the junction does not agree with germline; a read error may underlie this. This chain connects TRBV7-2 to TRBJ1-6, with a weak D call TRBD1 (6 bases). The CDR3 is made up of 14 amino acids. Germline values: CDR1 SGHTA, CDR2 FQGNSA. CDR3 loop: CATSTGSPRTPLHF. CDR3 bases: TGTGCCACCAGCACAGGGAGCCCCCGAACACCCCTCCACTTT.

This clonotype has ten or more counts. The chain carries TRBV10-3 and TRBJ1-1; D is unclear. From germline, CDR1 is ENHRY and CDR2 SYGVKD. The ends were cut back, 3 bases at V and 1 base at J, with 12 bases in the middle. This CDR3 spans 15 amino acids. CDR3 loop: CAISDPRWKNTEAFF. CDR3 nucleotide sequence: TGTGCCATCAGTGACCCCAGATGGAAGAACACTGAAGCTTTCTTT.

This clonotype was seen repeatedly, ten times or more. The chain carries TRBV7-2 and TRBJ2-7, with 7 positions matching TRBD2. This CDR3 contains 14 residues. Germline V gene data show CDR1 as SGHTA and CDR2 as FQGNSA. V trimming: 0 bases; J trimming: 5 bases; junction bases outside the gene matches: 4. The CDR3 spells CASSLATSWNEQYF. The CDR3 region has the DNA TGTGCCAGCAGCTTAGCGACTAGCTGGAACGAGCAGTACTTC.

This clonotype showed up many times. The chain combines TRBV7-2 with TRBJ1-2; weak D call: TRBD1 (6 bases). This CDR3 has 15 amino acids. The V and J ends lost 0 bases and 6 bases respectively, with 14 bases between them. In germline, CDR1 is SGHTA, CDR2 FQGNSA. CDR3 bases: TGTGCCAGCAGCTTAGCGCAGAACAGGGTTCATGGCTACACCTTC. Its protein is CASSLAQNRVHGYTF.

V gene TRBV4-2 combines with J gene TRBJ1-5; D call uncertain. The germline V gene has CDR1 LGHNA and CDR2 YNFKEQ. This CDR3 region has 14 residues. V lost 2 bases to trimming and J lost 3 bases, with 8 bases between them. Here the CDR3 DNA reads TGTGCCAGCAGCCAATTGGAAAACAATCAGCCCCAGCATTTT. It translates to CASSQLENNQPQHF.

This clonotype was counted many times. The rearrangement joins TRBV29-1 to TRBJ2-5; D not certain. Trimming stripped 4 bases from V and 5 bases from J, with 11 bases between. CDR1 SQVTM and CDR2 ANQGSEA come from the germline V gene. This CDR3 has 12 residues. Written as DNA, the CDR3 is TGCAGCGTTGGTCCTCATGGGGAGACCCAGTACTTC. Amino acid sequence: CSVGPHGETQYF.

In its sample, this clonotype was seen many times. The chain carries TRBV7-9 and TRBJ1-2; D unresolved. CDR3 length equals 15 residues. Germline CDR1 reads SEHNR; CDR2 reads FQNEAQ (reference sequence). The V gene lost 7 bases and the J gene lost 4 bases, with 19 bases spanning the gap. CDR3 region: CASTRSIERSYGYTF. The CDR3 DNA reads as TGTGCCAGCACCCGTTCGATCGAGCGTTCCTATGGCTACACCTTC.